A single sample gave rise to the 30 T cell receptor beta chains below, sequenced in a study of blood T cell repertoires in COVID-19. Clones were sequenced by immunoSEQ multiplex PCR, and TCRdb holds only the in-frame ones, with some missing. Here the sample spans 150,000 to 200,000 clones, 76% being singletons. Sample: PBMCs or T cells enriched from blood (not recorded which). Receptor source: a woman in her 50s with acute COVID-19.

This chain links TRBV20-1 with TRBJ2-7; maybe TRBD1 (5 bases). The V end lost 3 bases, the J end lost 1 base, and 16 bases lay between the germline ends. Germline CDR1 DFQATT, CDR2 SNEGSKA (reference sequence). The CDR3 is 15 residues long. This chain's CDR3 is CSASLGRDGSYEQYV. The DNA of the CDR3 is TGCAGTGCTAGTTTAGGCAGGGATGGATCCTACGAGCAGTACGTC.

This clone was picked up many times. The gene calls are TRBV12-3 or TRBV12-4 and TRBJ1-4; D is ambiguous. The CDR3 has 13 amino acids. With 8 bases removed from V and 8 bases from J, the gap between germline ends came to 15 bases. CDR3 residues: CASLGSVREKLFF. CDR3 DNA: TGTGCCAGCCTGGGGAGTGTTAGGGAAAAACTGTTTTTT.

This chain links TRBV7-2 with TRBJ1-6; D possibly corresponds to TRBD1 (5 bases). This CDR3 has 14 residues. The germline V and J ends were trimmed by 5 bases and 2 bases, with 7 bases remaining between them. CDR1 is SGHTA and CDR2 is FQGNSA in the germline V gene. The CDR3, as DNA: TGTGCCAGCAGCCAGGGCCCCTATAATTCACCCCTCCACTTT. Translated, it gives CASSQGPYNSPLHF.

This clone was recorded only once. This chain links TRBV7-2 with TRBJ2-5, with D possibly TRBD2 on 7 matching bases. This CDR3 is 15 amino acids long. Trimming removed 2 bases at V and 4 bases at J, with 14 bases between. CDR1 and CDR2 (germline): SGHTA, FQGNSA. The CDR3 sequence: CASSLYPGGAETQYF. CDR3 bases: TGTGCCAGCAGCTTATACCCGGGGGGCGCAGAGACCCAGTACTTC.

This chain links TRBV19 with TRBJ1-5, with D maybe TRBD1 (6 bases). The CDR3 covers 16 residues. V was clipped by 5 bases and J by 0 bases, with 14 bases between them. CDR1 and CDR2 from the germline V gene are LNHDA and SQIVND (reference sequence). The CDR3 sequence is CASSRTALNSNQPQHF. In DNA form, the CDR3 reads TGTGCCAGTAGTCGGACAGCACTCAATAGCAATCAGCCCCAGCATTTT.

The chain employs TRBV7-2 and TRBJ2-1; maybe TRBD2 (5 bases). V shed 3 bases and J shed 3 bases, with 9 bases lying between them. The V gene's germline CDR1 is SGHTA and CDR2 FQGNSA. The length of the CDR3 is 14 residues. CDR3 sequence (DNA): TGTGCCAGCAGCTTGTACGGGGTCTACAATGAGCAGTTCTTC. Translated, it gives CASSLYGVYNEQFF.

This clone has a handful of counts. The V call is TRBV6-1, the J call TRBJ2-7, with 7 bases fitting TRBD1. This CDR3 comprises 15 residues. V was pared by 2 bases and J by 2 bases, with 6 bases of the junction left unmatched. Germline loops: CDR1 MNHNS, CDR2 SASEGT. DNA of the CDR3: TGTGCCAGCAGTGAAATGACAGGGAACCCCTACGAGCAGTACGTC. This gives the protein CASSEMTGNPYEQYV.

The V gene is TRBV28, the J gene TRBJ1-2, with D hard to call. Trimming cost V 1 base and J 6 bases, with 6 bases left between them. CDR3 length equals 12 residues. CDR1 MDHEN and CDR2 SYDVKM come from the germline V gene. The CDR3 reads CASSLYRDGYTF. CDR3 nucleotide sequence: TGTGCCAGCAGTTTATACAGAGATGGCTACACCTTC.

V and J are TRBV4-2 and TRBJ2-5; 11 bases align to TRBD2. Germline CDR1 reads LGHNA; CDR2 reads YNFKEQ. V gave up 1 base and J gave up 2 bases; unmatched junction bases: 9. The CDR3 runs to 18 residues. The CDR3 bases are TGTGCCAGCAGCCAAGTCGTGGTAGGGACTAGCGGACAAGAGACCCAGTACTTC. As protein: CASSQVVVGTSGQETQYF.

The genes are TRBV7-9 and TRBJ2-5; D remains ambiguous. CDR1 is SEHNR, CDR2 FQNEAQ, per germline (reference sequence). The CDR3 length is 14 residues. The V gene lost 3 bases and the J gene lost 2 bases, with 10 bases spanning the gap. CDR3 DNA sequence: TGTGCCAGCAGCTTGGCCCCAGGTCAAGAGACCCAGTACTTC. This translates into CASSLAPGQETQYF.

The genes are TRBV11-3 and TRBJ1-1; the D is unclear. The germline V gene has CDR1 SGHNT and CDR2 YENEEA. Trimming removed 0 bases at V and 0 bases at J, with 8 bases between. This CDR3 has 15 amino acids. The CDR3 loop is CASSLDPGMNTEAFF. The CDR3 region has the DNA TGTGCCAGCAGCTTAGATCCAGGCATGAACACTGAAGCTTTCTTT.

This clone came up a few times. The rearrangement links TRBV28 to TRBJ1-2; D gene uncertain. CDR3 length: 14 amino acids. CDR1 MDHEN and CDR2 SYDVKM come from the germline V gene. V was cut by 5 bases and J by 5 bases, with 15 bases left in between. CDR3 DNA sequence: TGTGCCAGCAGTATCGGGAACGCTGTGTATGGCTACACCTTC. Its translation is CASSIGNAVYGYTF.

V usage is TRBV3-1 (or the pseudogene TRBV3-2) and J usage is TRBJ1-1; 10 nucleotides align to TRBD1. The CDR3 loop spans 16 amino acids. Per germline, CDR1 LGHDT and CDR2 YNNKEL (reference sequence). After removal of 1 base from V and 6 bases from J, the junction contained 8 bases not matched to a gene. The CDR3 region is CASSQVRGQGTPEAFF. The CDR3 DNA is TGTGCCAGCAGCCAAGTTCGGGGACAGGGGACCCCTGAAGCTTTCTTT.

The chain links TRBV18 to TRBJ1-2, with TRBD1 as a possible D gene (5 bases). Germline CDR1 reads KGHSH; CDR2 reads LQKENI. Trimming cost V 2 bases and J 6 bases, with 7 bases left between them. The CDR3 has 12 residues. CDR3 bases: TGTGCCAGCTCACCATGGGGGGATGGCTACACCTTC. It encodes CASSPWGDGYTF. Using reference TRBV18 and TRBJ1-2 for the parts outside the CDR3, the full variable domain is NAGVMQNPRHLVRRRGQEARLRCSPMKGHSHVYWYRQLPEEGLKFMVYLQKENIIDESGMPKERFSAEFPKEGPSILRIQQVVRGDSAAYFCASSPWGDGYTFGSGTRLTVV.

This rearrangement joins TRBV7-2 to TRBJ1-2; D is unclear. CDR3 length equals 13 residues. V shed 4 bases and J shed 1 base, with 7 bases lying between them. CDR1 is SGHTA and CDR2 is FQGNSA in the germline V gene. CDR3 loop: CASSSRYNYGYTF. Written as DNA, the CDR3 is TGTGCCAGCAGCTCCCGGTATAACTATGGCTACACCTTC.

This clone was found a few times. This sequence joins TRBV2 and TRBJ1-1; D is possibly TRBD1 (6 bases). Germline lookup yields CDR1 SNHLY and CDR2 FYNNEI. V lost 2 bases to trimming and J lost 10 bases, with 14 bases between them. CDR3 length equals 13 residues. CDR3 region: CASSESGGLRAFF. CDR3 nucleotides: TGTGCCAGCAGTGAATCGGGGGGGCTGCGAGCTTTCTTT.

The V and J genes are TRBV5-1 and TRBJ1-2; D not certain. This CDR3 spans 12 amino acids. Trimming took 4 bases from V and 7 from J, leaving 11 bases between them. From germline, CDR1 is SGHRS and CDR2 YFSETQ. The CDR3 loop reads CASSLRFGGYTF. CDR3 DNA sequence: TGCGCCAGCAGCCTCCGGTTTGGTGGCTACACCTTC.

The chain is built from TRBV3-1 (or the pseudogene TRBV3-2) and TRBJ1-1, with 8 nucleotides matching TRBD1. Germline-derived CDR1 and CDR2 are LGHDT and YNNKEL (reference sequence). V shed 2 bases and J 4 bases; nucleotides not matched to a gene: 3. This CDR3 comprises 14 residues. The CDR3 here is CASSQRQGFTEAFF. Here the CDR3 DNA reads TGTGCCAGCAGCCAACGACAGGGGTTCACTGAAGCTTTCTTT.

The genes are TRBV27 and TRBJ2-3; 8 bases align to TRBD2. The CDR3 length is 13 residues. CDR1 is MNHEY, CDR2 SMNVEV, per germline (reference sequence). V dropped 6 bases and J dropped 11; count of bases not matched to a gene: 10. Here the CDR3 DNA reads TGTGCCAGCAGCCCCGCGACCGGGACTAGGCAGTATTTT. Protein product: CASSPATGTRQYF.

This clone was detected only once. This rearrangement joins TRBV18 to TRBJ2-7; possibly TRBD2 for D (5 bases). Germline CDR1 KGHSH, CDR2 LQKENI. Trimming left V 2 bases short and J 0 bases short, with 11 bases between. There are 15 residues in the CDR3. CDR3: CASSPEGTASYEQYV. CDR3 coding DNA: TGTGCCAGCTCACCAGAGGGTACAGCCTCCTACGAGCAGTACGTC.

The chain joins TRBV2 to TRBJ1-2; weak D call: TRBD1 (5 bases). The V and J ends lost 4 bases and 12 bases respectively, with 15 bases between them. Germline CDR1 reads SNHLY; CDR2 reads FYNNEI. The CDR3 is made up of 12 amino acids. The CDR3 is CASSAQGTDHTF. The CDR3 DNA follows: TGTGCCAGCAGTGCGCAGGGTACTGATCACACCTTC.

V usage is TRBV6-4 and J usage is TRBJ1-1, with TRBD1 matching over 7 bases. Per germline, CDR1 MRHNA and CDR2 SNTAGT. V gave up 6 bases and J gave up 4 bases; unmatched junction bases: 5. This CDR3 has 13 amino acids. CDR3 DNA sequence: TGTGCCAGCAGAGGACAGGTCGGCACTGAAGCTTTCTTT. Amino acids: CASRGQVGTEAFF.

J is TRBJ1-1 and V is TRBV7-9; 7 nucleotides align to TRBD1. Germline assignment: CDR1 SEHNR and CDR2 FQNEAQ (reference sequence). This CDR3 spans 14 amino acids. Trimming removed 3 bases from V and 6 bases from J; junction bases left unmatched: 7. CDR3: CASSFHRGDAEAFF. CDR3 nucleotides: TGTGCCAGCAGCTTCCACAGGGGAGACGCTGAAGCTTTCTTT.

V gene TRBV28 combines with J gene TRBJ2-5, with 11 bases matching TRBD2. CDR3 length equals 15 residues. CDR1 is MDHEN and CDR2 is SYDVKM in the germline V gene. The junction had 5 bases not matched to a gene; V was cut back by 3 bases and J by 5 bases. The CDR3 spells CASSFIAGGLETQYF. In DNA, the CDR3 is TGTGCCAGCAGTTTTATAGCGGGGGGGCTGGAGACCCAGTACTTC.

V gene TRBV5-1 combines with J gene TRBJ2-1, with 7 nucleotides matching TRBD2. The CDR3 runs to 15 residues. Looked up from germline, CDR1 is SGHRS and CDR2 is YFSETQ. V dropped 5 bases and J dropped 5; count of bases not matched to a gene: 10. CDR3 DNA sequence: TGCGCCAGCAGACCAGCGGGAACGGTCCACAATGAGCAGTTCTTC. Protein sequence: CASRPAGTVHNEQFF.

The chain couples TRBV4-2 to TRBJ2-3, with 7 bases lining up with TRBD2. This CDR3 comprises 15 residues. The V and J ends lost 2 bases and 5 bases, in that order; junction bases with no gene match: 7. CDR1 and CDR2 from the germline V gene are LGHNA and YNFKEQ. In DNA, the CDR3 is TGTGCCAGCAGCCAAACTAGCGAGAGAGGAGATACGCAGTATTTT. This gives the protein CASSQTSERGDTQYF.

This clone came up once. This chain connects TRBV12-1 to TRBJ2-5; the D call in the table, TRBD1, was not verified against the DNA. TRBV12-1 is marked as a pseudogene. The CDR3 has 17 amino acids. The CDR3 sequence: CASSSNDRPQVQETQYF. CDR3 bases: TGTGCCAGCAGCTCAAACGACAGGCCCCAGGTCCAAGAGACCCAGTACTTC.

This clone was detected a few times. This sequence joins TRBV7-9 and TRBJ1-5, with D tentatively TRBD1 (6 bases). V was shortened by 4 bases and J by 2 bases, with 12 bases between the two germline ends. Germline-derived CDR1 and CDR2 are SEHNR and FQNEAQ (reference sequence). The CDR3 sequence is 15 residues long. This chain's CDR3 is CASSSQGVGNQPQHF. The CDR3 nucleotides are TGTGCCAGCAGCTCACAGGGAGTTGGCAATCAGCCCCAGCATTTT.

The V and J genes are TRBV30 and TRBJ1-5, with TRBD1 matching 8 bases. The CDR3 spans 14 residues. J lost 1 base, V lost 3 bases, and 2 bases had no gene match. Germline assignment: CDR1 GTSNPN and CDR2 SVGIG (reference sequence). This CDR3 is CAWRGTGSNQPQHF. CDR3 nucleotide sequence: TGTGCCTGGAGAGGGACAGGAAGCAATCAGCCCCAGCATTTT.

In its sample, this clone was seen a few times. The V call is TRBV3-1 (or the pseudogene TRBV3-2), the J call TRBJ2-1; D is uncertain. The V end was cut by 2 bases, the J end by 4 bases, with 3 bases between. The CDR3 is 12 residues long. The germline CDR1 and CDR2 sequences are LGHDT and YNNKEL (reference sequence). CDR3 in DNA: TGTGCCAGCAGCCAATCGTACAATGAGCAGTTCTTC. It yields the protein CASSQSYNEQFF.